This passage covers 24 T cell receptor beta chains from one sample sequenced in a study of blood T cell repertoires in COVID-19. The protocol was immunoSEQ multiplex PCR, while the TCRdb copy is restricted to in-frame clones and leaves out a portion. The sample shows around 41,000 clones, 88% of them seen only once. Input material: peripheral blood. The origin of the receptors is a human donor in a cohort sampled during active COVID-19.

This clone appeared a single time. The chain carries TRBV2 and TRBJ2-7; TRBD1 might be the D (6 bases). V was clipped by 7 bases and J by 6 bases, with 16 bases between them. CDR3 length equals 13 residues. Per the germline V gene, CDR1 is SNHLY and CDR2 is FYNNEI. CDR3 DNA: TGTGCCAGCAATTCTCAGGGGTTCGGCGAGCAGTACTTC. This translates into CASNSQGFGEQYF.

The V and J genes are TRBV4-1 and TRBJ2-7; 13 bases are shared with TRBD2. The V gene end was trimmed by 1 base and the J gene end by 9 bases; junction bases not matched to a gene: 15. The CDR3 contains 18 residues. Per the germline V gene, CDR1 is MGHRA and CDR2 is YSYEKL. The CDR3 reads CASSQASGLAGQLSGQYF. The CDR3 coding sequence is TGCGCCAGCAGCCAAGCCTCGGGACTAGCGGGGCAACTCTCCGGGCAGTACTTC.

The rearrangement joins TRBV27 to TRBJ2-1, with 11 bases matching TRBD2. The CDR3 length is 16 residues. The germline V gene encodes CDR1 MNHEY and CDR2 SMNVEV (reference sequence). The V segment lost 7 bases and the J segment 7 bases; nucleotides outside the gene matches: 12. CDR3 DNA sequence: TGTGCCAGCACTCCCGGAACTAGCGGGAGAAGTAATGAGCAGTTCTTC. The encoded protein is CASTPGTSGRSNEQFF.

J is TRBJ2-3 and V is TRBV12-5; D gene ambiguous. The CDR3 loop spans 13 amino acids. Germline CDR1 and CDR2: LGHNT and FRNRAP. V was clipped by 0 bases and J by 5 bases, with 6 bases between them. CDR3 bases: TGTGCTAGTGGTTTGGTATCCCAAGATACGCAGTATTTT. It yields the protein CASGLVSQDTQYF.

This chain links TRBV4-1 with TRBJ2-3, with 9 bases aligning to TRBD2. The V and J ends lost 4 bases and 2 bases, in that order; junction bases with no gene match: 10. The germline V gene encodes CDR1 MGHRA and CDR2 YSYEKL. This CDR3 contains 17 residues. This CDR3 reads CASSLEGLAGYTDTQYF. DNA for the CDR3: TGCGCCAGCAGCCTAGAGGGGCTAGCGGGATACACAGATACGCAGTATTTT.

The chain couples TRBV14 to TRBJ2-1; the D gene is possibly TRBD2 (5 bases). The CDR3 totals 14 residues. The V and J ends lost 4 bases and 0 bases respectively, with 7 bases between them. The germline CDR1 and CDR2 sequences are SGHDN and FVKESK. CDR3 in amino acids: CASSRSVSYNEQFF. CDR3 coding DNA: TGTGCCAGCAGCCGTAGCGTCTCCTACAATGAGCAGTTCTTC.

The V gene is TRBV6-2 or TRBV6-3, the J gene TRBJ2-7; D gene ambiguous. The CDR3 extends over 11 amino acids. The V gene lost 5 bases and the J gene lost 6 bases, with 8 bases spanning the gap. CDR1 MNHEY and CDR2 SVGEGT come from the germline V gene. CDR3 bases: TGTGCCAGCAGTCCAGGTGGCGAGCAGTACTTC. It codes for CASSPGGEQYF.

This chain links TRBV6-5 with TRBJ2-2; 7 bases fit TRBD1. The V gene end was trimmed by 11 bases and the J gene end by 7 bases; junction bases not matched to a gene: 10. Per germline, CDR1 MNHEY and CDR2 SVGAGI. The CDR3 spans 13 residues. CDR3 bases: TGTGCCTCGCGAGGGGGCCTCGACGGGGAGCTGTTTTTT. Translated, it gives CASRGGLDGELFF.

The V call is TRBV27, the J call TRBJ2-7, with 9 bases aligning to TRBD2. CDR1 and CDR2 (germline): MNHEY, SMNVEV (reference sequence). V trimming: 3 bases; J trimming: 4 bases; junction bases outside the gene matches: 7. There are 15 residues in the CDR3. CDR3 residues: CASSLGAGGLYEQYF. The CDR3 region has the DNA TGTGCCAGCAGTTTGGGAGCGGGAGGTCTGTACGAGCAGTACTTC.

J is TRBJ1-1 and V is TRBV27; 7 nucleotides agree with TRBD1. Germline V gene data show CDR1 as MNHEY and CDR2 as SMNVEV (reference sequence). The V segment lost 5 bases and the J segment 3 bases; nucleotides outside the gene matches: 6. The CDR3 consists of 14 residues. DNA of the CDR3: TGTGCCAGCAGTCCACAGGGGCTGCACACTGAAGCTTTCTTT. Its translation: CASSPQGLHTEAFF.

This clone was observed a single time. The J gene is TRBJ2-1, the V gene TRBV10-3; TRBD2 is a possible D gene (6 bases). V lost 8 bases, J lost 3 bases, and 14 bases lay in between. This CDR3 is built from 14 residues. Per the germline V gene, CDR1 is ENHRY and CDR2 is SYGVKD. The CDR3 DNA sequence: TGTGCCATCGGCGACGGGACTCACTACAATGAGCAGTTCTTC. Residues: CAIGDGTHYNEQFF.

The chain couples TRBV28 to TRBJ2-7; 13 bases agree with TRBD2. The V gene end was trimmed by 7 bases and the J gene end by 6 bases; junction bases not matched to a gene: 9. There are 15 residues in the CDR3. CDR1 is MDHEN and CDR2 is SYDVKM in the germline V gene. This chain's CDR3 is CASKYGTSGTAEQYF. The CDR3 DNA follows: TGTGCCAGCAAGTATGGGACTAGCGGGACCGCCGAGCAGTACTTC.

The V gene is TRBV2, the J gene TRBJ1-2; 9 positions agree with TRBD1. With V trimmed by 6 bases and J by 6 bases, 5 bases remained unmatched. The V gene's germline CDR1 is SNHLY and CDR2 FYNNEI. The CDR3 totals 13 residues. CDR3 sequence reads: CASSVGQGNGYTF. As DNA, the CDR3 is TGTGCCAGCAGCGTTGGACAGGGGAATGGCTACACCTTC.

CDR3 sequence (DNA): TGTGCCATAGGGGGCCATAATTCACCCCTCCACTTT. It codes for CAIGGHNSPLHF. The chain is built from TRBV28 and TRBJ1-6; 7 positions agree with TRBD1. The CDR3 contains 12 residues. CDR1 is MDHEN and CDR2 is SYDVKM in the germline V gene. J lost 5 bases, V lost 10 bases, and 2 bases had no gene match.

J is TRBJ2-7 and V is TRBV28; 9 bases are shared with TRBD2. The CDR3 length is 15 residues. CDR1 MDHEN and CDR2 SYDVKM come from the germline V gene. V was pared by 6 bases and J by 4 bases, with 10 bases of the junction left unmatched. The CDR3: CASSPWAGGPYEQYF. CDR3 DNA: TGTGCCAGCAGCCCCTGGGCGGGAGGGCCATACGAGCAGTACTTC. Full variable domain (rest looked up from reference TRBV28 and TRBJ2-7): DVKVTQSSRYLVKRTGEKVFLECVQDMDHENMFWYRQDPGLGLRLIYFSYDVKMKEKGDIPEGYSVSREKKERFSLILESASTNQTSMYLCASSPWAGGPYEQYFGPGTRLTVT.

The rearrangement uses TRBV28 and TRBJ2-2, with D unclear. The V end lost 6 bases, the J end lost 5 bases, and 19 bases lay between the germline ends. The CDR3 is made up of 16 amino acids. Germline assignment: CDR1 MDHEN and CDR2 SYDVKM. CDR3 coding DNA: TGTGCCAGCAGGCCCGTGGAGTCGACTGGGACCGGGGAGCTGTTTTTT. It codes for CASRPVESTGTGELFF.

The V and J genes are TRBV28 and TRBJ1-2, with a weak D call TRBD1 (5 bases). Germline-derived CDR1 and CDR2 are MDHEN and SYDVKM. This CDR3 contains 14 residues. V dropped 5 bases and J dropped 5 bases, with 15 bases sitting between them. The CDR3 coding sequence is TGTGCCAGCAGTCGCGGGGGGATGAAATATGGCTACACCTTC. Translating it yields CASSRGGMKYGYTF.

V is TRBV19 and J is TRBJ1-1; TRBD1 might be the D (5 bases). The ends were cut back, 11 bases at V and 7 bases at J, with 11 bases in the middle. Germline V CDR1 and CDR2: LNHDA, SQIVND (reference sequence). This CDR3 is built from 10 residues. The CDR3 loop reads CALQDNEAFF. The CDR3 DNA follows: TGTGCCCTTCAGGACAATGAAGCTTTCTTT.

This clone was recorded only once. The chain couples TRBV28 to TRBJ2-3; TRBD2 is a possible D gene (5 bases). This CDR3 has 13 amino acids. CDR1 and CDR2 (germline): MDHEN, SYDVKM. Deletions cut 1 base from V and 3 bases from J, with 5 bases between. The CDR3: CASSLSGTDTQYF. The CDR3 DNA follows: TGTGCCAGCAGTTTATCGGGGACAGATACGCAGTATTTT.

The chain couples TRBV20-1 to TRBJ1-4; no firm D call. Trimming took 3 bases from V and 6 from J, leaving 5 bases between them. Germline loops: CDR1 DFQATT, CDR2 SNEGSKA (reference sequence). The CDR3 is 11 residues long. CDR3: CSASPYEKLFF. The CDR3 DNA reads as TGCAGTGCTAGCCCCTATGAAAAACTGTTTTTT.

For the CDR3, the DNA is TGTGCCAGCAGTTCCGGGACTCCTCCTGGAAACACCATATATTTT. Translation: CASSSGTPPGNTIYF. This rearrangement joins TRBV28 to TRBJ1-3; possibly TRBD1 for D (5 bases). Germline V gene data show CDR1 as MDHEN and CDR2 as SYDVKM. V shed 4 bases and J shed 2 bases, with 12 bases lying between them. This CDR3 is 15 amino acids long.

The chain is built from TRBV4-1 and TRBJ2-1; TRBD1 aligns across 7 bases. The trim removed 3 bases at V and 4 bases at J, leaving 12 bases unmatched. Germline-derived CDR1 and CDR2 are MGHRA and YSYEKL. The CDR3 consists of 17 residues. CDR3 nucleotides: TGCGCCAGCAGCCAGCTCGACAGGGCGGATACTTACAATGAGCAGTTCTTC. This sequence encodes CASSQLDRADTYNEQFF.

The chain uses TRBV25-1 and TRBJ1-2; 7 nucleotides align to TRBD1. The CDR3 length is 13 residues. V gave up 3 bases and J gave up 6 bases; unmatched junction bases: 4. CDR1 and CDR2 from the germline V gene are MGHDK and SYGVNS. The CDR3 sequence is CASSETGRNGYTF. DNA of the CDR3: TGTGCCAGCAGTGAGACAGGGAGGAATGGCTACACCTTC.

CDR3 residues: CASSLPSGRASYEQYF. The CDR3 DNA is TGTGCCAGCAGTTTACCGAGCGGGAGGGCCTCCTACGAGCAGTACTTC. The chain couples TRBV28 to TRBJ2-7; 10 bases are a match to TRBD2. This CDR3 has 16 residues. Germline CDR1 is MDHEN and CDR2 is SYDVKM. V was clipped by 2 bases and J by 0 bases; unmatched bases: 4.